The next 4 T cell receptor beta chains were all read from a single sample in a study of cytotoxic CD8 clonotypes in ibrutinib-treated CLL. Here immunoSEQ multiplex PCR was the method, and the copy in TCRdb shows in-frame clones only, minus some. Of approximately 330,000 clones listed, more than 65% are singletons. Source: PBMCs, taken before ibrutinib treatment. The receptors were gathered from a human donor with chronic lymphocytic leukemia.

This chain connects TRBV5-1 to TRBJ1-1; the match to TRBD1 covers 7 bases. CDR3 length: 14 amino acids. J was trimmed by 4 bases and V by 0 bases; bases with no gene match: 3. Germline loops: CDR1 SGHRS, CDR2 YFSETQ. The chain's CDR3 is CASSLGQGATEAFF. The CDR3 DNA reads TGCGCCAGCAGCTTGGGACAGGGTGCCACTGAAGCTTTCTTT. The full variable domain, its missing parts supplied by reference TRBV5-1 and TRBJ1-1, is KAGVTQTPRYLIKTRGQQVTLSCSPISGHRSVSWYQQTPGQGLQFLFEYFSETQRNKGNFPGRFSGRQFSNSRSEMNVSTLELGDSALYLCASSLGQGATEAFFGQGTRLTVV.

The V gene is TRBV5-6, the J gene TRBJ2-4, with D maybe TRBD2 (5 bases). The CDR3 is 15 residues long. Looked up from germline, CDR1 is SGHDT and CDR2 is YYEEEE. The V and J ends lost 2 bases and 0 bases respectively, with 9 bases between them. The CDR3 is CASSFLGVAKNIQYF. The CDR3 DNA reads as TGTGCCAGCAGCTTTTTGGGAGTAGCCAAAAACATTCAGTACTTC.

V usage is TRBV4-3 and J usage is TRBJ2-5; 9 nucleotides agree with TRBD1. The germline gives CDR1 LGHNA, CDR2 YSLEER. The V gene end was trimmed by 0 bases and the J gene end by 5 bases; junction bases not matched to a gene: 7. This CDR3 comprises 16 residues. CDR3 amino acids: CASSQDWGQGAETQYF. The CDR3 DNA reads TGCGCCAGCAGCCAAGACTGGGGACAGGGTGCGGAGACCCAGTACTTC.

Of note for this clone: Other DNA sequences within the sample encode an identical CDR3. The V gene is TRBV20-1, the J gene TRBJ2-7; the D is unclear. CDR1 is DFQATT and CDR2 is SNEGSKA in the germline V gene (reference sequence). Between the trimmed V and J ends, which lost 1 base and 4 bases, there was a span of 5 bases. The length of the CDR3 is 11 residues. CDR3 bases: TGCAGTGCTAGAGGTGGATACGAGCAGTACTTC. This codes for CSARGGYEQYF.